This T cell receptor beta chain was retrieved from a study of cytomegalovirus exposure and HLA in healthy donors. CDR3 length: 13 residues. Trimming pared 0 bases from V and 8 bases from J, leaving 10 bases between. The V gene's germline CDR1 is MNHEY and CDR2 SVGAGI. Only a few counts were recorded for this clone. 60 Vbeta and 13 Jbeta primers were used in PCR. The protocol was immunoSEQ multiplex PCR, while the TCRdb copy is restricted to in-frame clones and leaves out a portion. The sample holds about 94,000 clones; about four fifths are singletons and the top ten take 3.8%. The clonotype comes from a woman aged 40 to 50 in good health and CMV-seronegative. Material: PBMCs. The V gene is TRBV6-5, the J gene TRBJ1-1, with D unclear. The CDR3 region is CASSYSGVAEAFF. The CDR3 region has the DNA TGTGCCAGCAGTTACTCCGGGGTAGCCGAAGCTTTCTTT.